This T cell receptor beta chain came from a study of identifying expanded T cells in peripheral blood. To note about this clone: Antigen specificity is unknown.

The protocol was immunoSEQ multiplex PCR, while the TCRdb copy is restricted to in-frame clones and leaves out a portion. This sample has 100,000 or so clones; around nine tenths occur once, and the top ten carry about 18%. V lost 6 bases to trimming and J lost 4 bases, with 16 bases between them. The CDR3 consists of 15 residues. Germline CDR1 reads SNHLY; CDR2 reads FYNNEI. General study findings and limits: Across healthy donors, higher total template counts meant significantly greater approximately two-week count variance. Differentially abundant clones: around 1.2 between replicates, approximately 16 at about 13 days, 18 to 20 at four.

No infections or other immune events were documented during collection. This receptor was obtained from a person aged 18 to 70 in good health. The V call is TRBV2, the J call TRBJ2-4, with D possibly being TRBD1 (6 bases). The sample was blood. Here the CDR3 reads CASSFDRQSKNIQYF. CDR3 DNA: TGTGCCAGCAGCTTCGACAGGCAATCAAAAAACATTCAGTACTTC. Variable domain in full (rest from reference TRBV2 and TRBJ2-4): EPEVTQTPSHQVTQMGQEVILRCVPISNHLYFYWYRQILGQKVEFLVSFYNNEISEKSEIFDDQFSVERPDGSNFTLKIRSTKLEDSAMYFCASSFDRQSKNIQYFGAGTRLSVL.